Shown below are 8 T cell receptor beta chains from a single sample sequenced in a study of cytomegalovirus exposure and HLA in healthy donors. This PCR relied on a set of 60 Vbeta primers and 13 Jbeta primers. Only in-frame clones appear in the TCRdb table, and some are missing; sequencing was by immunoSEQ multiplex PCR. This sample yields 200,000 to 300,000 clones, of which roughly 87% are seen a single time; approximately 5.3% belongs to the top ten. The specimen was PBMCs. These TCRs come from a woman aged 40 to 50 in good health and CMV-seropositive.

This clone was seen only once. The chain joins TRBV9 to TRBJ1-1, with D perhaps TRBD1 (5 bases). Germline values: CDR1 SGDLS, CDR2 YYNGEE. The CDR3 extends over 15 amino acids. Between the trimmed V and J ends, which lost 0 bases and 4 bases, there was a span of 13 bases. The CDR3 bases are TGTGCCAGCAGCGTAGGTGGGGGAGGGAGCACTGAAGCTTTCTTT. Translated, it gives CASSVGGGGSTEAFF. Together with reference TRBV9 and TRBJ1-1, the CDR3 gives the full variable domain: DSGVTQTPKHLITATGQRVTLRCSPRSGDLSVYWYQQSLDQGLQFLIQYYNGEERAKGNILERFSAQQFPDLHSELNLSSLELGDSALYFCASSVGGGGSTEAFFGQGTRLTVV.

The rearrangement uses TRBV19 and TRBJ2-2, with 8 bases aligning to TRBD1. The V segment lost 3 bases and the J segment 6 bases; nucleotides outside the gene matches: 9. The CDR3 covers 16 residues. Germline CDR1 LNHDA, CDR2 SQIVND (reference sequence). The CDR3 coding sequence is TGTGCCAGTAGTATGCCCAGGGGGACAGGAGCCGGGGAGCTGTTTTTT. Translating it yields CASSMPRGTGAGELFF. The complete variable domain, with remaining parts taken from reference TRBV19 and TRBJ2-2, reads DGGITQSPKYLFRKEGQNVTLSCEQNLNHDAMYWYRQDPGQGLRLIYYSQIVNDFQKGDIAEGYSVSREKKESFPLTVTSAQKNPTAFYLCASSMPRGTGAGELFFGEGSRLTVL.

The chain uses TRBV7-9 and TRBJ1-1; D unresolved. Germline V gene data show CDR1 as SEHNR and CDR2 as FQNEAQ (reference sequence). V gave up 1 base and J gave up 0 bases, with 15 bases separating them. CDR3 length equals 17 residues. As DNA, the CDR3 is TGTGCCAGCAGCTTAGGAACAGTTCAATTTATGAACACTGAAGCTTTCTTT. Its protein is CASSLGTVQFMNTEAFF.

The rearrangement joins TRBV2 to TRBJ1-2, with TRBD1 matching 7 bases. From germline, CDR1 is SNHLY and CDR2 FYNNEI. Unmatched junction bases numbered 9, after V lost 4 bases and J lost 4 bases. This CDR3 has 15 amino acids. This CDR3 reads CASSGEGGQAYGYTF. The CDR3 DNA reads TGTGCCAGCAGTGGAGAAGGAGGACAGGCCTATGGCTACACCTTC.

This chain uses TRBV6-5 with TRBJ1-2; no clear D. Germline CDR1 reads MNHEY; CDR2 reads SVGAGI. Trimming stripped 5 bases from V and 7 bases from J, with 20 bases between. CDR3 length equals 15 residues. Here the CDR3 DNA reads TGTGCCAGCAGTCGCACCACCACGACATGGTCTGGCTACACCTTC. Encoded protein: CASSRTTTTWSGYTF.

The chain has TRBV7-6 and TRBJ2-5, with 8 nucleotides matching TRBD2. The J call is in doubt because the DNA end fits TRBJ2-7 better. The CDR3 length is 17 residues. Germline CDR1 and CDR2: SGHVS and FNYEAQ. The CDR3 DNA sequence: TGTGCCAGCAGCTTAGGTATAAAGCGGGAGAGCTCCTACGAGCAGTACTTC. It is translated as CASSLGIKRESSYEQYF.

The DNA for the CDR3 is TGTGCCAGCAGCGGGGCCAGGGCCTGGGAAGCTTTCTTT. This translates into CASSGARAWEAFF. V gene TRBV5-6 combines with J gene TRBJ1-1, with D maybe TRBD1 (5 bases). Germline assignment: CDR1 SGHDT and CDR2 YYEEEE. The CDR3 covers 13 residues. Trimming removed 4 bases at V and 8 bases at J, with 15 bases between.

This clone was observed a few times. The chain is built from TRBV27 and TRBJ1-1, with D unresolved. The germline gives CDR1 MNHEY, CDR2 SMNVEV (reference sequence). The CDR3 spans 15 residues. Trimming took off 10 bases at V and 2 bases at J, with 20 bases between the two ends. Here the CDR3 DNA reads TGTGCCACCTTCTCTTGGTCGGAGAGAAACACTGAAGCTTTCTTT. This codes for CATFSWSERNTEAFF.